This T cell receptor (beta chain) was recorded in a study of cytomegalovirus exposure and HLA in healthy donors. Looking at the study overall: Assignment to the Caucasian-associated ancestry cluster applied to more than 75% of the approximately 360 genotyped donors.

The donors were healthy bone marrow donors. Unmatched junction bases numbered 14, after V lost 5 bases and J lost 0 bases. The germline CDR1 and CDR2 sequences are SGHAT and FQNNGV. The CDR3 is 18 residues long. Turning to this clone: Its antigen is not known.

Study-level findings and limits: Previous analysis showed most TCR beta V segments were productive about 90% or about 30% of the time.

The PCR used 60 Vbeta and 13 Jbeta primers. Repertoires were generated with immunoSEQ multiplex PCR, while TCRdb's copy carries only in-frame clones and drops some. The sample carries approximately 200,000 clones, roughly three quarters recorded once. Material: PBMCs. The chain joins TRBV11-2 to TRBJ2-7; TRBD2 agrees at 9 bases. The sequence came from a young woman in good health and CMV-seronegative. CDR3 residues: CASSGLWRGGFSSYEQYF. CDR3 in DNA: TGTGCCAGCAGCGGCCTCTGGCGGGGGGGTTTTAGCTCCTACGAGCAGTACTTC.